This T cell receptor (beta chain) was sequenced in a study of technical replicates of blood from a few donors. Repertoires were generated with immunoSEQ multiplex PCR, while TCRdb's copy carries only in-frame clones and drops some. The data hold fewer than 70,000 clones, with approximately 86% observed a single time. Trimming cost V 1 base and J 8 bases, with 12 bases left between them. This CDR3 has 14 amino acids. The germline gives CDR1 MNHNS, CDR2 SASEGT. Sequenced: PBMCs. This TCR came from a human donor in good health. Some clones in this sample may be carry-over from other donors' samples. This chain uses TRBV6-1 with TRBJ2-1; D is possibly TRBD2 (7 bases). The CDR3 DNA sequence: TGTGCCAGCAGTGAAGTCGGGGGGCTCGATGAGCAGTTCTTC. Its protein is CASSEVGGLDEQFF.